This T cell receptor (beta chain) was retrieved from a study of cytomegalovirus exposure and HLA in healthy donors. Whole-study results and caveats: Rarity held for most TCR sequences, but there were some public TCRs that occurred in many donors.

13 Jbeta primers and 60 Vbeta primers were used for the PCR. Per the original data handling: Per a later analysis, the number of unique TCR beta chains was about 80 million, of which roughly 9.9 million were shared. Sequencing used immunoSEQ multiplex PCR; TCRdb keeps in-frame clones, though not all of them. From that table come the V and J calls and clone size; the DNA was used to work out D and trimming. This table has 170,000 or so clones, around 80% appearing once. This clone appeared a few times. Its matching antigen is unknown. Although they were nominally healthy when sampled, donors likely had unrecorded immune exposures. The sequence was collected from a man younger than 45 in good health and CMV-seropositive. The sequenced sample consisted of PBMCs.

CDR3 in amino acids: CASSLAQGLNQPQHF. The CDR3 DNA is TGTGCCAGCAGCTTGGCGCAGGGGCTCAATCAGCCCCAGCATTTT. The rearrangement joins TRBV5-6 to TRBJ1-5; TRBD1 is a possible D gene (6 bases). The V and J ends lost 0 bases and 3 bases respectively, with 10 bases between them. The CDR3 runs to 15 residues. In germline, CDR1 is SGHDT, CDR2 YYEEEE.